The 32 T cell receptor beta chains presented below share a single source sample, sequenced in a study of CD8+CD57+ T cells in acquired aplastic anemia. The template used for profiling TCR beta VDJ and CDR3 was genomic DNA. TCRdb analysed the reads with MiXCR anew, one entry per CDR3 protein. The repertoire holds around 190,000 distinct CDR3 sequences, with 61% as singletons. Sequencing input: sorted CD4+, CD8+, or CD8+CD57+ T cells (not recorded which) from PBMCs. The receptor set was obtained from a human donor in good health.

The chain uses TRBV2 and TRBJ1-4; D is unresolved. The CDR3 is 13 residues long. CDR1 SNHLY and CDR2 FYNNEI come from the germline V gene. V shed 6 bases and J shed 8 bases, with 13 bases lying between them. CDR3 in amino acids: CASSPGVGEKLFF. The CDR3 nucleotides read TGTGCCAGCAGCCCCGGGGTCGGGGAAAAACTGTTTTTT.

CDR3 loop: CASRTAGSSYEQYF. CDR3 in DNA: TGTGCCAGCCGCACCGCCGGGAGCTCCTACGAGCAGTACTTC. The rearrangement links TRBV13 to TRBJ2-7; D is possibly TRBD2 (6 bases). Germline V gene lookup returns CDR1 PRHDT and CDR2 FYEKMQ (reference sequence). The CDR3 extends over 14 amino acids. Trimming took 8 bases from V and 0 from J, leaving 14 bases between them. Variable domain in full (rest from reference TRBV13 and TRBJ2-7): AAGVIQSPRHLIKEKRETATLKCYPIPRHDTVYWYQQGPGQDPQFLISFYEKMQSDKGSIPDRFSAQQFSDYHSELNMSSLELGDSALYFCASRTAGSSYEQYFGPGTRLTVT.

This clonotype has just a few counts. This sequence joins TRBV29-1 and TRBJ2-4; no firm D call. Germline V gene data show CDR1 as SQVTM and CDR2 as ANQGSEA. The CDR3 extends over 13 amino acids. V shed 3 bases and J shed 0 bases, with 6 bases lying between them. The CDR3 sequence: CSVEVAAKNIQYF. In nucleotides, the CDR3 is TGCAGCGTTGAGGTTGCAGCCAAAAACATTCAGTACTTC. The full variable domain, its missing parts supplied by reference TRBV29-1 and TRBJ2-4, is SAVISQKPSRDICQRGTSLTIQCQVDSQVTMMFWYRQQPGQSLTLIATANQGSEATYESGFVIDKFPISRPNLTFSTLTVSNMSPEDSSIYLCSVEVAAKNIQYFGAGTRLSVL.

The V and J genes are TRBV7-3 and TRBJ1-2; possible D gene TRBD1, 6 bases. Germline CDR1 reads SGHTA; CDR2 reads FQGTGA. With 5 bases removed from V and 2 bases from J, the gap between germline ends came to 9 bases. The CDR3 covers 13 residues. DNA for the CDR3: TGTGCCAGCAGCCCCGACAGGAACTATGGCTACACCTTC. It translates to CASSPDRNYGYTF.

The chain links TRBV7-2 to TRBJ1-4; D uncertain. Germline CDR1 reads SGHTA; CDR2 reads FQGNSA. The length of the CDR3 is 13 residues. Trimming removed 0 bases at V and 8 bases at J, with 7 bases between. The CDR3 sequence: CASSLAYLEKLFF. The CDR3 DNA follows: TGTGCCAGCAGCTTAGCCTACTTGGAAAAACTGTTTTTT.

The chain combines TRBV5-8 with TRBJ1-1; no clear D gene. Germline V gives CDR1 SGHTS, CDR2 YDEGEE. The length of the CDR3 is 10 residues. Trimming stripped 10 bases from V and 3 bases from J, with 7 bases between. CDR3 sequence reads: CASDYTEAFF. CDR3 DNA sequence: TGTGCCTCAGATTACACTGAAGCTTTCTTT.

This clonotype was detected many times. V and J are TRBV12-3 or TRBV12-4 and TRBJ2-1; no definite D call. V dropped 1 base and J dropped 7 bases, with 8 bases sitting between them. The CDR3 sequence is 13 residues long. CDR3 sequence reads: CASSLGAENEQFF. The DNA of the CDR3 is TGTGCCAGCAGTTTAGGTGCGGAAAATGAGCAGTTCTTC.

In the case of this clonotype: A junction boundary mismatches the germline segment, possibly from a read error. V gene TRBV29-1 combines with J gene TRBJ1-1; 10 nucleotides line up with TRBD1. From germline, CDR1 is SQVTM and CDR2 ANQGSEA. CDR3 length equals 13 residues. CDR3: CGALTGGLTETFF. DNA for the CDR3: TGCGGCGCCCTGACAGGGGGCCTCACTGAAACTTTCTTT.

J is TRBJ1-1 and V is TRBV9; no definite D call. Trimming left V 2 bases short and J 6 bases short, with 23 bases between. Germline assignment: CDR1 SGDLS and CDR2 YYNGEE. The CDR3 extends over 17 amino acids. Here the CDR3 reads CASSVGGSLSDDAEAFF. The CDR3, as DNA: TGTGCCAGCAGCGTCGGAGGCAGTCTATCAGACGACGCTGAAGCTTTCTTT.

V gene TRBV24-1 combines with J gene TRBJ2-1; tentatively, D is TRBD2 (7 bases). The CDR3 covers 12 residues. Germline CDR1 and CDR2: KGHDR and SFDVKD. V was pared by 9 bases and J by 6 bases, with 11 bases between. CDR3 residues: CATEGGLNEQFF. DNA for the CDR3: TGTGCCACCGAGGGGGGGCTCAATGAGCAGTTCTTC.

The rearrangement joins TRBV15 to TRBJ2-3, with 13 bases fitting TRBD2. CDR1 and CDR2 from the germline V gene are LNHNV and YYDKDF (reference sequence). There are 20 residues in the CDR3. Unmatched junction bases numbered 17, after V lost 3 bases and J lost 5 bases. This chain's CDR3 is CATSSDPGLAGEGLVDTQYF. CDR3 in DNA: TGTGCCACCAGCAGCGATCCCGGACTAGCGGGAGAGGGGTTAGTAGATACGCAGTATTTT.

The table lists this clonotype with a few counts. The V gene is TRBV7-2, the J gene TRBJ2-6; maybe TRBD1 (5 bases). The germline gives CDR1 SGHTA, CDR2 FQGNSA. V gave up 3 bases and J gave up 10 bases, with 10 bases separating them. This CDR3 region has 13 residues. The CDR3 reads CASSLGLNNVLTF. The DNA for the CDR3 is TGTGCCAGCAGCTTGGGGCTAAATAACGTCCTGACTTTC. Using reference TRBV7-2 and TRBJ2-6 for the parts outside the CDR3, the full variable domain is GAGVSQSPSNKVTEKGKDVELRCDPISGHTALYWYRQSLGQGLEFLIYFQGNSAPDKSGLPSDRFSAERTGGSVSTLTIQRTQQEDSAVYLCASSLGLNNVLTFGAGSRLTVL.

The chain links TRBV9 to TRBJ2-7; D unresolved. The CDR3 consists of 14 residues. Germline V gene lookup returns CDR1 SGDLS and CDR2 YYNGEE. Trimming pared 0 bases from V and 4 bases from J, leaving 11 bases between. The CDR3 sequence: CASSVGAGVYEQYF. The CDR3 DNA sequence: TGTGCCAGCAGCGTAGGGGCAGGAGTGTACGAGCAGTACTTC.

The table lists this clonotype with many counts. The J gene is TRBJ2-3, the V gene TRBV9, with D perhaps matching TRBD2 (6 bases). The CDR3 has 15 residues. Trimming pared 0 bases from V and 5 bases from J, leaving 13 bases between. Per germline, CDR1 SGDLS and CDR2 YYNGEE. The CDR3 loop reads CASSVGEVGIDTQYF. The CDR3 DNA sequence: TGTGCCAGCAGCGTAGGGGAGGTAGGGATAGATACGCAGTATTTT.

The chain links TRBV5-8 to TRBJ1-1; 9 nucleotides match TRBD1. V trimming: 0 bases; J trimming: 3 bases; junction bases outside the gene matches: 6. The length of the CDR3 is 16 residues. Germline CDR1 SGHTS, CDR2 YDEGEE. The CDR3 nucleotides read TGTGCCAGCAGCTTGGTCTACAGGGGGCTCGACACTGAAGCTTTCTTT. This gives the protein CASSLVYRGLDTEAFF.

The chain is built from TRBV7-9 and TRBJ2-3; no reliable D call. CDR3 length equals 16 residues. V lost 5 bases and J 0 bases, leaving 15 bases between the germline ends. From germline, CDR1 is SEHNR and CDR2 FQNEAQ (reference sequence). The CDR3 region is CASSTRMVTSTDTQYF. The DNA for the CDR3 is TGTGCCAGCAGCACCCGGATGGTCACCAGCACAGATACGCAGTATTTT.

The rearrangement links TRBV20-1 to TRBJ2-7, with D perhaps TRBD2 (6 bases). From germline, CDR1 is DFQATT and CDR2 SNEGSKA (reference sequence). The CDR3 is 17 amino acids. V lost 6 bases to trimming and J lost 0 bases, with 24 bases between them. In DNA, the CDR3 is TGCAGTGCCCCCGCGGGGAGGAGCGGAGGACGCTCCTACGAGCAGTACTTC. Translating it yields CSAPAGRSGGRSYEQYF.

The chain's CDR3 is CASSIPRASGDEQYF. The CDR3 region has the DNA TGTGCCAGTAGTATACCGCGGGCTAGCGGAGACGAGCAGTACTTC. The V gene is TRBV19, the J gene TRBJ2-7; TRBD2 agrees at 7 bases. Germline assignment: CDR1 LNHDA and CDR2 SQIVND (reference sequence). CDR3 length equals 15 residues. Trimming at V came to 2 bases and at J to 5 bases, leaving 9 bases not matched to a gene.

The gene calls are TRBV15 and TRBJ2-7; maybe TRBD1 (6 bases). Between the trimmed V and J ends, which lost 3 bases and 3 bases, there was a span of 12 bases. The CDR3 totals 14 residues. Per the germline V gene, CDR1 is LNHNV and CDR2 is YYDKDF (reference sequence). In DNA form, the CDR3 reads TGTGCCACCAGCAGGGGGACATTTGGCTACGAGCAGTACTTC. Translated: CATSRGTFGYEQYF.

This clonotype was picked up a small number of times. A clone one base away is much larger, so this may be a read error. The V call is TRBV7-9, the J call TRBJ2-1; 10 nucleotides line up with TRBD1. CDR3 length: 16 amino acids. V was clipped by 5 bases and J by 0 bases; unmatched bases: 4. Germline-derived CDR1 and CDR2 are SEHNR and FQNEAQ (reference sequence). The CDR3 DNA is TGTGCCAGCAGCCCCGGACAGGGGGGCTCCTACAATGAGCAGTTCTTC. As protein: CASSPGQGGSYNEQFF.

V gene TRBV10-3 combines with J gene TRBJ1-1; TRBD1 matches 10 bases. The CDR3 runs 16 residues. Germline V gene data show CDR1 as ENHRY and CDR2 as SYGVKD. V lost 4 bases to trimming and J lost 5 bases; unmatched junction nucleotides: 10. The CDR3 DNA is TGTGCCATCAGTGGAGGGACAGGGGAAGGAGTGACTGAAGCTTTCTTT. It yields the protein CAISGGTGEGVTEAFF.

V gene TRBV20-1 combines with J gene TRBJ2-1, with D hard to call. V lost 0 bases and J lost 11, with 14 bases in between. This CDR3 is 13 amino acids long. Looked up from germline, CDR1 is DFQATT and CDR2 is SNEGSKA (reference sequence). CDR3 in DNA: TGCAGTGCTAGAGATGTGCGAGGAACTAAGCAGTTCTTC. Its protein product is CSARDVRGTKQFF.

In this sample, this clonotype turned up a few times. The CDR3 is CASSYGAGIYNEQFF. As DNA, the CDR3 is TGTGCCAGCAGTTACGGGGCAGGGATATACAATGAGCAGTTCTTC. The chain is built from TRBV6-5 and TRBJ2-1; D might be TRBD1 (5 bases). Deletions cut 2 bases from V and 4 bases from J, with 12 bases between. The CDR3 has 15 amino acids. CDR1 is MNHEY and CDR2 is SVGAGI in the germline V gene.

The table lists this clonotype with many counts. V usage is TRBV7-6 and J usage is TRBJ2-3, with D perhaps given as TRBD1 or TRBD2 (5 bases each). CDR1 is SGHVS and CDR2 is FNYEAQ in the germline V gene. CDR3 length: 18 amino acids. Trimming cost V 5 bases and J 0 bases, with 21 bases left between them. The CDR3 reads CASSPYGTHSPSTDTQYF. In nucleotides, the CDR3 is TGTGCCAGCAGCCCCTACGGGACCCACTCCCCTAGCACAGATACGCAGTATTTT.

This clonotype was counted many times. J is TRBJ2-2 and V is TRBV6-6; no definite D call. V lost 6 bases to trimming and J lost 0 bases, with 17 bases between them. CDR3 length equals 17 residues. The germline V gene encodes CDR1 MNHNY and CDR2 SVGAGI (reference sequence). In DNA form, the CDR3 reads TGTGCCAGCAGCCCTATGGGCCCGGGCGCGAACACCGGGGAGCTGTTTTTT. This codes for CASSPMGPGANTGELFF.

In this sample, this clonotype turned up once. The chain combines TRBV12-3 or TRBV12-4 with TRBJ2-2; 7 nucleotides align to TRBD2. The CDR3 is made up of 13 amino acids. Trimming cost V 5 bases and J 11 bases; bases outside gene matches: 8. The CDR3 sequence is CASSRTSYGELFF. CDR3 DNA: TGTGCCAGCAGTCGGACTAGTTACGGTGAGCTGTTTTTT.

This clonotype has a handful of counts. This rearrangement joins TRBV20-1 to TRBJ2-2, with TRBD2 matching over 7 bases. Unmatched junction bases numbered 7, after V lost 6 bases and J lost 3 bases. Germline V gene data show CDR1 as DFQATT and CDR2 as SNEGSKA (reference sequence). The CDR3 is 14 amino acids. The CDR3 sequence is CSAPGGGDTGELFF. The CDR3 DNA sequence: TGCAGTGCCCCTGGGGGGGGGGACACCGGGGAGCTGTTTTTT.

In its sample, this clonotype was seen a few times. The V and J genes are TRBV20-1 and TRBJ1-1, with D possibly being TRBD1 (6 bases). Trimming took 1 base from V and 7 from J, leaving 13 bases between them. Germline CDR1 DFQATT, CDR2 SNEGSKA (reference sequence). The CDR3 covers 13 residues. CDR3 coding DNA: TGCAGTGCTAGAGGTACAGGGAGAGGTGAAGCTTTCTTT. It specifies CSARGTGRGEAFF.

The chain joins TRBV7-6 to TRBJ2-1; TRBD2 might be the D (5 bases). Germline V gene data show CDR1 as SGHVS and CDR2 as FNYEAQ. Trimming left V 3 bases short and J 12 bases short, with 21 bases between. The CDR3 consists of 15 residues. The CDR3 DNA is TGTGCCAGCAGCTTCGGTGGGAGCCCCACAGATACGCAGTTCTTC. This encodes CASSFGGSPTDTQFF.

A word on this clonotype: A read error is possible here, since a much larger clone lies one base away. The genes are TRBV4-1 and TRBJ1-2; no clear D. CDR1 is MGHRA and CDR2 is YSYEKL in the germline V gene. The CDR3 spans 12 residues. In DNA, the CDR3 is TGTGTCAGCAGCCAAGGAATCTATGGCTACACCTTC. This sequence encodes CVSSQGIYGYTF.

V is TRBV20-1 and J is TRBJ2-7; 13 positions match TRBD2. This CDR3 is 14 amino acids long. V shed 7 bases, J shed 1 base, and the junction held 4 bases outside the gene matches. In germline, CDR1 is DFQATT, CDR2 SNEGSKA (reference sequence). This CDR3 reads CSEKGLAGSYEQYF. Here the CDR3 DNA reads TGCAGTGAGAAGGGACTAGCGGGGTCCTACGAGCAGTACTTC.

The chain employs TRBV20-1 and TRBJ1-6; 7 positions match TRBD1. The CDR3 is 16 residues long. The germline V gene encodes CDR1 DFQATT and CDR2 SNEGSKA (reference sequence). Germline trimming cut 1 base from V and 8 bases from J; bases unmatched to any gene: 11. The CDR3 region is CSARVDLAGGDSPLHF. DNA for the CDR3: TGCAGTGCTAGAGTGGATCTGGCAGGGGGAGATTCACCCCTCCACTTT.